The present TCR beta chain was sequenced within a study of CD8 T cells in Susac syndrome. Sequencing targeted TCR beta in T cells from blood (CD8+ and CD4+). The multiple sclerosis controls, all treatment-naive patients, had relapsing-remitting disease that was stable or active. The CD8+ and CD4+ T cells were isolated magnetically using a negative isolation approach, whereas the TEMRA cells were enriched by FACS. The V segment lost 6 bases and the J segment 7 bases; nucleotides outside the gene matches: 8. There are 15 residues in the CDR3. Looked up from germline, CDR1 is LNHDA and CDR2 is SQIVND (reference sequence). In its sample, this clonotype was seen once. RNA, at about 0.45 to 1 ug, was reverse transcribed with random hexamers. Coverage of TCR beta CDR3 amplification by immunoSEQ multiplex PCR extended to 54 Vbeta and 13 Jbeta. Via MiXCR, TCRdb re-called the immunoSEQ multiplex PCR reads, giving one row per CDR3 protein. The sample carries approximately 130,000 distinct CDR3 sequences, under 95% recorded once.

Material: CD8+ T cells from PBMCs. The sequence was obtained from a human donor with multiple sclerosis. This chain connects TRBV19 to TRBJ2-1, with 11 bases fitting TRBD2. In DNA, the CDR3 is TGTGCCAGTAGCTTTGGGACTAGCGGCCTAAATGAGCAGTTCTTC. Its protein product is CASSFGTSGLNEQFF.